This entry lists 22 T cell receptor beta chains sequenced from one sample in a study of T cell repertoires in cytomegalovirus infection. A single record per CDR3 protein comes from TCRdb applying MiXCR to the reads. Altogether under 850,000 distinct CDR3 sequences are present, around 35% being singletons, with the ten largest covering about 20%. For these receptors, no antigen is known. Specimen: cultured PBMCs, collected from culture after CMV antigen stimulation. Receptor source: a human donor in good health (CMV status not recorded). Some clones in this sample may be carry-over from other donors' samples.

The chain links TRBV7-9 to TRBJ1-1, with D possibly matching TRBD1 (6 bases). The CDR3 length is 14 residues. The germline CDR1 and CDR2 sequences are SEHNR and FQNEAQ (reference sequence). V was trimmed by 6 bases and J by 2 bases, leaving 13 bases between them. As DNA, the CDR3 is TGTGCCAGCAGGCCCGGGACACAAAACACTGAAGCTTTCTTT. It encodes CASRPGTQNTEAFF.

The chain employs TRBV12-3 or TRBV12-4 and TRBJ2-7; no clear D. This CDR3 comprises 14 residues. The V end lost 2 bases, the J end lost 0 bases, and 8 bases lay between the germline ends. Here the CDR3 reads CASSLFRGSYEQYF. The CDR3 DNA follows: TGTGCCAGCAGTTTATTCCGTGGCTCCTACGAGCAGTACTTC.

This clonotype was seen only a few times. V and J are TRBV12-3 or TRBV12-4 and TRBJ2-4; D gene unclear. The CDR3 has 14 amino acids. V lost 1 base, J lost 8 bases, and 12 bases lay in between. For the CDR3, the DNA is TGTGCCAGCAGTTTAGGGGTCGAGAACGACATTCAGTACTTC. It translates to CASSLGVENDIQYF.

The chain combines TRBV6-1 with TRBJ2-3; D gene unclear. V lost 4 bases and J 0 bases, leaving 8 bases between the germline ends. The length of the CDR3 is 14 residues. The germline V gene has CDR1 MNHNS and CDR2 SASEGT. CDR3 residues: CASSALLSTDTQYF. CDR3 DNA: TGTGCCAGCAGTGCCCTACTTAGCACAGATACGCAGTATTTT.

V is TRBV19 and J is TRBJ1-1; no clear D. Trimming took 10 bases from V and 2 from J, leaving 14 bases between them. CDR1 is LNHDA, CDR2 SQIVND, per germline (reference sequence). The CDR3 is 13 residues long. The CDR3 nucleotides are TGTGCCACCAAAACGGGTTTTAACACTGAAGCTTTCTTT. Residues: CATKTGFNTEAFF.

This chain links TRBV10-2 with TRBJ1-5, with D hard to call. Deletions cut 4 bases from V and 3 bases from J, with 7 bases between. The CDR3 spans 13 residues. CDR1 is WSHSY, CDR2 SAAADI, per germline. DNA for the CDR3: TGCGCCAGCAGTGGCGTTTTCAATCAGCCCCAGCATTTT. As protein: CASSGVFNQPQHF.

This clonotype was found a few times. This chain connects TRBV6-2 or TRBV6-3 to TRBJ2-7; maybe TRBD2 (6 bases). Germline CDR1 reads MNHEY; CDR2 reads SVGEGT. Trimming removed 0 bases from V and 0 bases from J, with 9 bases in between. This CDR3 contains 15 residues. The CDR3 nucleotides read TGTGCCAGCAGTTACTCAGGGACTGCCTCCTACGAGCAGTACTTC. Its protein is CASSYSGTASYEQYF.

The V gene is TRBV4-1, the J gene TRBJ2-7; weak D call: TRBD1 (6 bases). Deletions cut 3 bases from V and 5 bases from J, with 20 bases between. Germline CDR1 MGHRA, CDR2 YSYEKL. The CDR3 is 16 residues long. CDR3: CASSQPTAGARDEQYF. CDR3 DNA sequence: TGCGCCAGCAGCCAGCCTACGGCAGGGGCCCGGGACGAGCAGTACTTC.

The chain employs TRBV15 and TRBJ1-5; D is unclear. V was cut by 0 bases and J by 0 bases, with 3 bases left in between. The CDR3 is 14 amino acids. Germline CDR1 and CDR2: LNHNV and YYDKDF (reference sequence). CDR3 sequence reads: CATSREYSNQPQHF. The CDR3, as DNA: TGTGCCACCAGCAGAGAGTATAGCAATCAGCCCCAGCATTTT. Variable domain in full (rest from reference TRBV15 and TRBJ1-5): DAMVIQNPRYQVTQFGKPVTLSCSQTLNHNVMYWYQQKSSQAPKLLFHYYDKDFNNEADTPDNFQSRRPNTSFCFLDIRSPGLGDTAMYLCATSREYSNQPQHFGDGTRLSIL.

This clonotype has more than one count but fewer than ten. The chain combines TRBV4-1 with TRBJ2-1; D gene ambiguous. The V gene lost 3 bases and the J gene lost 4 bases, with 4 bases spanning the gap. CDR1 is MGHRA and CDR2 is YSYEKL in the germline V gene. CDR3 size: 12 residues. The CDR3 region is CASSHPYNEQFF. In DNA, the CDR3 is TGCGCCAGCAGCCACCCATACAATGAGCAGTTCTTC.

A few counts support this clonotype. This chain's CDR3 is CASSSLGTGELFF. The CDR3 nucleotides read TGTGCCAGCAGCTCGCTCGGCACCGGGGAGCTGTTTTTT. The V and J genes are TRBV11-2 and TRBJ2-2; D not resolved. CDR1 and CDR2 (germline): SGHAT, FQNNGV. This CDR3 is built from 13 residues. With 4 bases removed from V and 4 bases from J, the gap between germline ends came to 7 bases.

This clonotype has more than one count but fewer than ten. The rearrangement links TRBV4-3 to TRBJ2-1; 9 bases map to TRBD2. In germline, CDR1 is LGHNA, CDR2 YSLEER. The CDR3 runs 16 residues. Unmatched junction bases numbered 10, after V lost 0 bases and J lost 10 bases. DNA of the CDR3: TGCGCCAGCAGCCAAGAATCGGGACTAGCTCCCCGAGAGCAGTTCTTC. It is translated as CASSQESGLAPREQFF.

V is TRBV6-5 and J is TRBJ1-6; D is unresolved. The CDR3 is 18 residues long. The germline V gene encodes CDR1 MNHEY and CDR2 SVGAGI. The V and J ends lost 0 bases and 0 bases respectively, with 12 bases between them. In nucleotides, the CDR3 is TGTGCCAGCAGTTACTCAGGGCCCGGGTACTCCTATAATTCACCCCTCCACTTT. It is translated as CASSYSGPGYSYNSPLHF.

In its sample, this clonotype was seen a few times. The chain uses TRBV7-9 and TRBJ2-5; D could derive from TRBD1 or TRBD2 (5 bases each). Germline CDR1 SEHNR, CDR2 FQNEAQ (reference sequence). The CDR3 runs 17 residues. Trimming stripped 5 bases from V and 1 base from J, with 20 bases between. The CDR3 region is CASSPGTEQYAQETQYF. The CDR3 DNA reads TGTGCCAGCAGCCCGGGGACGGAACAATATGCCCAAGAGACCCAGTACTTC.

This clonotype was observed a handful of times. V and J are TRBV7-2 and TRBJ2-1, with D unresolved. Trimming shortened V by 5 bases and J by 8 bases, and 10 bases separated the two germline ends. Germline assignment: CDR1 SGHTA and CDR2 FQGNSA. The CDR3 totals 12 residues. CDR3 residues: CASSSRTDEQFF. CDR3 in DNA: TGTGCCAGCAGCAGCCGGACGGATGAGCAGTTCTTC.

This clonotype was recorded at least ten times. This chain links TRBV7-2 with TRBJ1-3, with 9 bases aligning to TRBD1. The CDR3 runs 15 residues. V lost 8 bases and J lost 1; bases outside the gene matches: 6. From germline, CDR1 is SGHTA and CDR2 FQGNSA. Written as DNA, the CDR3 is TGTGCCAGCGGTTCTGGGACAGGGTCTGGAAACACCATATATTTT. It is translated as CASGSGTGSGNTIYF.

Only one count was recorded for this clonotype. The genes are TRBV10-3 and TRBJ2-5; D possibly corresponds to TRBD2 (6 bases). This CDR3 has 17 residues. CDR1 and CDR2 (germline): ENHRY, SYGVKD. V lost 2 bases, J lost 2 bases, and 18 bases lay in between. The CDR3 region is CAISEKKRAGRQETQYF. Written as DNA, the CDR3 is TGTGCCATCAGTGAGAAGAAGCGGGCAGGGCGACAAGAGACCCAGTACTTC.

This clonotype has a handful of counts. This sequence joins TRBV12-5 and TRBJ1-5; maybe TRBD1 (5 bases). Germline assignment: CDR1 LGHNT and CDR2 FRNRAP. The V end was cut by 6 bases, the J end by 0 bases, with 15 bases between. This CDR3 contains 16 residues. CDR3 region: CASGPQTEYSNQPQHF. The CDR3, as DNA: TGTGCTAGTGGCCCACAGACAGAATATAGCAATCAGCCCCAGCATTTT.

The table lists this clonotype with a few counts. This sequence joins TRBV20-1 and TRBJ1-5; D possibly corresponds to TRBD1 (6 bases). The V end lost 7 bases, the J end lost 2 bases, and 12 bases lay between the germline ends. The CDR3 sequence is 13 residues long. Germline CDR1 and CDR2: DFQATT and SNEGSKA (reference sequence). The CDR3 region has the DNA TGCAGTGTTCCGACAGGCGGCAATCAGCCCCAGCATTTT. Protein sequence: CSVPTGGNQPQHF.

This clonotype showed up just once. This sequence joins TRBV11-2 and TRBJ1-1; 7 nucleotides agree with TRBD1. CDR1 and CDR2 (germline): SGHAT, FQNNGV. The CDR3 sequence is 22 residues long. After removal of 6 bases from V and 5 bases from J, the junction contained 33 bases not matched to a gene. The CDR3 is CASSPPGTALVELPKSRTEAFF. Here the CDR3 DNA reads TGTGCCAGCAGTCCCCCCGGGACAGCATTGGTGGAACTACCCAAATCGAGGACTGAAGCTTTCTTT. Complete variable domain (other parts from reference TRBV11-2 and TRBJ1-1): EAGVAQSPRYKIIEKRQSVAFWCNPISGHATLYWYQQILGQGPKLLIQFQNNGVVDDSQLPKDRFSAERLKGVDSTLKIQPAKLEDSAVYLCASSPPGTALVELPKSRTEAFFGQGTRLTVV.

This sequence joins TRBV6-2 or TRBV6-3 and TRBJ2-6; no clear D. This CDR3 spans 13 amino acids. Germline V gene lookup returns CDR1 MNHEY and CDR2 SVGEGT. V lost 10 bases, J lost 0 bases, and 7 bases lay in between. The CDR3 region is CAIKLSGANVLTF. CDR3 in DNA: TGTGCCATCAAACTCTCTGGGGCCAACGTCCTGACTTTC.

The rearrangement uses TRBV10-3 and TRBJ1-1, with TRBD1 as a possible D gene (6 bases). Looked up from germline, CDR1 is ENHRY and CDR2 is SYGVKD. V lost 3 bases, J lost 0 bases, and 11 bases lay in between. The CDR3 loop spans 15 amino acids. CDR3 DNA: TGTGCCATCAGTGAAGCGACAGGAATGAACACTGAAGCTTTCTTT. Its translation is CAISEATGMNTEAFF.